Listed here are 2 T cell receptor beta chains from one sample, sequenced in a study of patients and donors after allogeneic stem cell transplantation. TCRdb redid the calling of the RT-PCR reads with MiXCR, one entry per CDR3 protein. The sample yields 150,000 to 200,000 distinct CDR3 sequences, approximately 24% seen once. The material sequenced was blood, either unsorted or a sorted T cell fraction (not recorded which). The origin of the receptors is a human donor who was either an allogeneic HSCT recipient or a stem cell or donor lymphocyte infusion donor (not recorded which). It is not recorded whose cells these are; they may come from a transplant donor.

The chain employs TRBV20-1 and TRBJ2-3; 7 bases are a match to TRBD2. J gave up 3 bases and V 3 bases, and 6 bases lay outside the gene matches. The CDR3 extends over 14 amino acids. In germline, CDR1 is DFQATT, CDR2 SNEGSKA (reference sequence). The CDR3: CSASRGDGTDTQYF. CDR3 coding DNA: TGCAGTGCTAGTCGGGGGGACGGAACAGATACGCAGTATTTT.

The chain has TRBV18 and TRBJ2-3; no firm D call. V lost 2 bases and J 1 base, leaving 7 bases between the germline ends. This CDR3 contains 14 residues. CDR1 is KGHSH and CDR2 is LQKENI in the germline V gene. CDR3 loop: CASSPIQGTDTQYF. The CDR3 DNA sequence: TGTGCCAGCTCACCAATCCAGGGCACAGATACGCAGTATTTT.